The 10 T cell receptor beta chains presented below share a single source sample, sequenced in a study of human T cells and chemical hapten exposure. Each CDR3 protein is one row after TCRdb ran MiXCR on the RACE reads. The sample includes some 180,000 distinct CDR3 sequences, about 20% seen only once; the top ten take approximately 6.7%. Described time point: patch test 1, 2 weeks after DPC sensitization. Noted treatment: therapeutic diphenylcyclopropenone sensitization with weekly scalp DPC. This material consisted of whole blood, taken in connection with sensitization to the hapten diphenylcyclopropenone (DPC). These receptors originate from a woman in her forties or fifties with alopecia areata. Some clones in this sample may be carry-over from other donors' samples.

The rearrangement uses TRBV2 and TRBJ1-6; D gene ambiguous. Trimming stripped 10 bases from V and 8 bases from J, with 18 bases between. CDR1 is SNHLY and CDR2 is FYNNEI in the germline V gene. This CDR3 region has 14 residues. The CDR3 loop reads CATSVSIGDSPLHF. The CDR3 bases are TGTGCCACCAGCGTTTCAATCGGGGATTCACCCCTCCACTTT. The full variable domain, completed using reference TRBV2 and TRBJ1-6, is EPEVTQTPSHQVTQMGQEVILRCVPISNHLYFYWYRQILGQKVEFLVSFYNNEISEKSEIFDDQFSVERPDGSNFTLKIRSTKLEDSAMYFCATSVSIGDSPLHFGNGTRLTVT.

This clonotype was seen only a few times. The chain employs TRBV11-2 and TRBJ2-5; D remains ambiguous. Trimming stripped 1 base from V and 1 base from J, with 16 bases between. Per the germline V gene, CDR1 is SGHAT and CDR2 is FQNNGV. The CDR3 spans 17 residues. For the CDR3, the DNA is TGTGCCAGCAGCTTAGGTGGAGTAGCTTCAGCCCAAGAGACCCAGTACTTC. Protein: CASSLGGVASAQETQYF.

The chain combines TRBV11-2 with TRBJ2-3; tentative D call: TRBD2 (5 bases). V lost 4 bases and J lost 3, with 11 bases in between. Per germline, CDR1 SGHAT and CDR2 FQNNGV. CDR3 length equals 14 residues. CDR3 sequence (DNA): TGTGCCAGCAGCTCCAACGGAGGTACAGATACGCAGTATTTT. It specifies CASSSNGGTDTQYF.

In this sample, this clonotype turned up a few times. The V call is TRBV5-1, the J call TRBJ2-5; TRBD2 agrees at 8 bases. Looked up from germline, CDR1 is SGHRS and CDR2 is YFSETQ. J gave up 5 bases and V 1 base, and 4 bases lay outside the gene matches. This CDR3 region has 14 residues. CDR3 bases: TGCGCCAGCAGCTTGACTAGCGGATTTGAGACCCAGTACTTC. Amino acids: CASSLTSGFETQYF.

Written as DNA, the CDR3 is TGTGCCAGCAATGGGTTGGAGCAGTTCTTC. Protein sequence: CASNGLEQFF. V is TRBV21-1 and J is TRBJ2-1. TRBV21-1 is termed a pseudogene. The CDR3 covers 10 residues.

This clonotype has more than one count but fewer than ten. The V and J genes are TRBV20-1 and TRBJ2-1; D is unresolved. Looked up from germline, CDR1 is DFQATT and CDR2 is SNEGSKA (reference sequence). Deletions cut 5 bases from V and 6 bases from J, with 14 bases between. The CDR3 contains 13 residues. DNA for the CDR3: TGCAGTGCTTCCCTAGACGCCACCAATGAGCAGTTCTTC. It is translated as CSASLDATNEQFF.

The chain combines TRBV2 with TRBJ1-1; D uncertain. The CDR3 is 11 amino acids. Germline V gives CDR1 SNHLY, CDR2 FYNNEI. Between the trimmed V and J ends, which lost 7 bases and 9 bases, there was a span of 12 bases. The CDR3 sequence is CASNRDGKAFF. DNA of the CDR3: TGTGCCAGCAACCGAGACGGGAAAGCTTTCTTT. Complete variable domain (other parts from reference TRBV2 and TRBJ1-1): EPEVTQTPSHQVTQMGQEVILRCVPISNHLYFYWYRQILGQKVEFLVSFYNNEISEKSEIFDDQFSVERPDGSNFTLKIRSTKLEDSAMYFCASNRDGKAFFGQGTRLTVV.

This chain joins TRBV3-1 and TRBJ2-1, with D perhaps matching TRBD1 (6 bases). From germline, CDR1 is LGHDT and CDR2 YNNKEL (reference sequence). Between the trimmed V and J ends, which lost 2 bases and 10 bases, there was a span of 15 bases. There are 14 residues in the CDR3. CDR3 sequence reads: CASSQTGLSSEQFF. CDR3 nucleotide sequence: TGTGCCAGCAGCCAAACAGGGCTATCCTCCGAGCAGTTCTTC.

The V call is TRBV7-3, the J call TRBJ2-3, with 7 bases that match TRBD2. CDR3 length equals 16 residues. Looked up from germline, CDR1 is SGHTA and CDR2 is FQGTGA. V dropped 2 bases and J dropped 3; count of bases not matched to a gene: 8. The CDR3 coding sequence is TGTGCCAGCAGCTTAGGGGGGGTTCTTAGGACAGATACGCAGTATTTT. Protein product: CASSLGGVLRTDTQYF.

This clonotype was counted many times. J is TRBJ1-1 and V is TRBV18; no clear D. Germline V CDR1 and CDR2: KGHSH, LQKENI. The CDR3 extends over 13 amino acids. Trimming removed 2 bases from V and 6 bases from J, with 10 bases in between. CDR3 amino acids: CASSPTNSPEAFF. CDR3 coding DNA: TGTGCCAGCTCACCAACTAACAGCCCTGAAGCTTTCTTT.